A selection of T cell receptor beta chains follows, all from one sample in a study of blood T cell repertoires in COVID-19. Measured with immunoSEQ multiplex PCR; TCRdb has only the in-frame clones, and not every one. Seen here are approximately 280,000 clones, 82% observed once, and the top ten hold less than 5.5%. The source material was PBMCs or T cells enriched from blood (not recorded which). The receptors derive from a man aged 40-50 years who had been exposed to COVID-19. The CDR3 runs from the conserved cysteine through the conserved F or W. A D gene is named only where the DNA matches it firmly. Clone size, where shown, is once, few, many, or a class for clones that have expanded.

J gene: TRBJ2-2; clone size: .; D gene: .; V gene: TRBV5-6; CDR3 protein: CASSLGLAMTGELFF; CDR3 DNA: TGTGCCAGCAGCTTGGGGCTAGCGATGACCGGGGAGCTGTTTTTT
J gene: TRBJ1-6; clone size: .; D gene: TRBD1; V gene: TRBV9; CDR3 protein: CASSKTGNPSPLHF; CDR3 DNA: TGTGCCAGCAGCAAGACAGGGAACCCCTCACCCCTCCACTTT
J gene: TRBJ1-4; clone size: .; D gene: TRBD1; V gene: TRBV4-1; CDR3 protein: CASSIDRGFATNEKLFF; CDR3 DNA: TGCGCCAGCAGTATTGACAGGGGATTTGCAACTAATGAAAAACTGTTTTTT
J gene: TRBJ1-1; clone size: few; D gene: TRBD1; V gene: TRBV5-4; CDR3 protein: CASSSKSSPGQGVNTEAFF; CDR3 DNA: TGTGCCAGCAGTTCAAAGTCATCCCCGGGACAGGGGGTGAACACTGAAGCTTTCTTT
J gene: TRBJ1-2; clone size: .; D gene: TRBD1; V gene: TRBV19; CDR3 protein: CASSGTGGDYGYTF; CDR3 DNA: TGTGCCAGTAGTGGGACAGGGGGCGACTATGGCTACACCTTC
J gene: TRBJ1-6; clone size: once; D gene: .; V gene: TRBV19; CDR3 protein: CASTTTPGDNSPLHF; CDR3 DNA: TGTGCCAGTACCACGACGCCCGGGGATAATTCACCCCTCCACTTT
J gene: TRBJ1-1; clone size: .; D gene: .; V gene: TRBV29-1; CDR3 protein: CSVGEGENTEAFF; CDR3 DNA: TGCAGCGTTGGGGAAGGGGAAAACACTGAAGCTTTCTTT
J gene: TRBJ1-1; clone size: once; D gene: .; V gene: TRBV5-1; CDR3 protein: CASSLVGVPNTEAFF; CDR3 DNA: TGCGCCAGCAGCTTAGTAGGGGTTCCGAACACTGAAGCTTTCTTT
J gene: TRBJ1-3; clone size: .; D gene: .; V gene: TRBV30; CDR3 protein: CASSQGGGNTIYF; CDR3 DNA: TGTGCCTCCTCGCAGGGAGGTGGAAACACCATATATTTT
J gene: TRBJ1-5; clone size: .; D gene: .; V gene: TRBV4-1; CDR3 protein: CASSQVRDNQPQHF; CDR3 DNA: TGCGCCAGCAGCCAAGTGCGGGACAATCAGCCCCAGCATTTT
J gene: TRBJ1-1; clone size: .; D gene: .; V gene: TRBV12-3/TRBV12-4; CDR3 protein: CASSPRNTEAFF; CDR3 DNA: TGTGCCAGCAGCCCCCGGAACACTGAAGCTTTCTTT
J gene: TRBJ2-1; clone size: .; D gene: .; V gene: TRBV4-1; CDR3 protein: CASSPPTGELSYNEQFF; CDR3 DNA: TGCGCCAGCAGCCCCCCGACAGGAGAACTTTCCTACAATGAGCAGTTCTTC
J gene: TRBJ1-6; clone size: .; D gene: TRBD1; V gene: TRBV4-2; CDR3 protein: CASSQGGDRGNSPLHF; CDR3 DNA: TGTGCCAGCAGCCAGGGTGGGGACAGGGGAAATTCACCCCTCCACTTT
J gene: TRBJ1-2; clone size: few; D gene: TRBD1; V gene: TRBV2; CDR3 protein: CASSPRQGHGYTF; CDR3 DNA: TGTGCCAGCAGTCCCCGACAGGGGCATGGCTACACCTTC
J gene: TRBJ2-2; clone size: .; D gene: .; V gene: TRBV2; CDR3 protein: CASSESRQSGELFF; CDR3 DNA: TGTGCCAGCAGTGAGTCACGACAGTCCGGGGAGCTGTTTTTT
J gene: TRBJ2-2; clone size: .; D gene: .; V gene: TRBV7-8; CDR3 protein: CASRFLVTGELFF; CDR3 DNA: TGTGCCAGCAGGTTCCTAGTGACCGGGGAGCTGTTTTTT
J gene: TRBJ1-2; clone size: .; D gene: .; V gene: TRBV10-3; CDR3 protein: CASRTVSGLGYTF; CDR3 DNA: TGTGCCAGCCGGACAGTTTCGGGATTGGGCTACACCTTC
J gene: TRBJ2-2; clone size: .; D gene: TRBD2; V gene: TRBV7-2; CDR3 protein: CASSMGLAGVRELFF; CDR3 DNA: TGTGCCAGCAGCATGGGACTAGCGGGAGTCCGGGAGCTGTTTTTT
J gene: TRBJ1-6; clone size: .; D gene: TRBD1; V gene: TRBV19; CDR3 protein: CASSIGGGQGTSPLHF; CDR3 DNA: TGTGCCAGTAGTATAGGAGGAGGACAGGGGACTTCACCCCTCCACTTT
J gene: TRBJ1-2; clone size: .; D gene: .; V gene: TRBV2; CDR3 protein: CASSESKSLGYTF; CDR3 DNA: TGTGCCAGCAGTGAAAGCAAGAGTTTGGGCTACACCTTC
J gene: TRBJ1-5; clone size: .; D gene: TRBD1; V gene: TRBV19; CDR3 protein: CASTGQPSNQPQHF; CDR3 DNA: TGTGCCAGCACGGGACAGCCTAGCAATCAGCCCCAGCATTTT
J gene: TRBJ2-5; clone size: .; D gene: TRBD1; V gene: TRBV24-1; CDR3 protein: CATRTGTEETQYF; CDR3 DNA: TGTGCCACCAGGACCGGGACAGAAGAGACCCAGTACTTC
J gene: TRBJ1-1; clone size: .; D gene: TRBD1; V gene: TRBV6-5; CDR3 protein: CASSYQGAGTEAFF; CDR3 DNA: TGTGCCAGCAGTTACCAGGGGGCAGGAACTGAAGCTTTCTTT
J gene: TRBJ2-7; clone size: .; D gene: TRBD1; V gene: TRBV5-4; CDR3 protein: CASSPEPDRGAEQYF; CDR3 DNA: TGTGCCAGCAGCCCGGAGCCGGACAGGGGAGCCGAGCAGTACTTC
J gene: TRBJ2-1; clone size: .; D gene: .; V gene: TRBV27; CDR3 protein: CASSLIGQGSSEQFF; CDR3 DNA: TGTGCCAGCAGTTTAATAGGTCAGGGGAGCTCTGAGCAGTTCTTC
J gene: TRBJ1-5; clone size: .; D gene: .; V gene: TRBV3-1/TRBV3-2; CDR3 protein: CASSQEYSRGSNQPQHF; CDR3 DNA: TGTGCCAGCAGCCAAGAATACAGCCGGGGTAGCAATCAGCCCCAGCATTTT
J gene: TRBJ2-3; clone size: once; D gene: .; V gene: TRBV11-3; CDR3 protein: CASALGAGHTDTQYF; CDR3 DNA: TGTGCCAGCGCCCTCGGCGCGGGGCACACAGATACGCAGTATTTT
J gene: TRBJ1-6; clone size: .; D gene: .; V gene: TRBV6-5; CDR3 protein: CASGQNSYNSPLHF; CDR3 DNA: TGTGCCAGCGGACAGAACTCCTATAATTCACCCCTCCACTTT
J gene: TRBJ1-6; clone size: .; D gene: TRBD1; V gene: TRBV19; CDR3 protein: CASSIAPRDRYNSPLHF; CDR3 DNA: TGTGCCAGTAGTATAGCACCCCGGGACAGATATAATTCACCCCTCCACTTT
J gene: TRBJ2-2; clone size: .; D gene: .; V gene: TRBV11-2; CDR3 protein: CASSLLPRTGELFF; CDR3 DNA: TGTGCCAGCAGCTTGTTACCGCGCACCGGGGAGCTGTTTTTT
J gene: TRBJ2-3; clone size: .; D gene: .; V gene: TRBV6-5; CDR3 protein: CATTDWSMAQYF; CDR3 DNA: TGTGCCACAACGGACTGGTCGATGGCGCAGTATTTT
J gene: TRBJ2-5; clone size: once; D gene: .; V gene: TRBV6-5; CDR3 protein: CASRTPGLRETQYF; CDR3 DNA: TGTGCCAGCAGGACCCCGGGACTTCGAGAGACCCAGTACTTC
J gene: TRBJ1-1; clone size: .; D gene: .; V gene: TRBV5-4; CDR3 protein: CASRYDSENTEAFF; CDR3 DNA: TGTGCCAGCAGGTATGACAGTGAGAACACTGAAGCTTTCTTT
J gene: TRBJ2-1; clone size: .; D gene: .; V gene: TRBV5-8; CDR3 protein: CASSRGTDNEQFF; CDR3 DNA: TGTGCCAGCAGCCGGGGGACAGACAATGAGCAGTTCTTC
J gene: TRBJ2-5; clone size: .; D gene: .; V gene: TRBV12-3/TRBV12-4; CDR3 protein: CASSRSGEETQYF; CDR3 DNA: TGTGCCAGCAGCCGATCCGGGGAGGAGACCCAGTACTTC
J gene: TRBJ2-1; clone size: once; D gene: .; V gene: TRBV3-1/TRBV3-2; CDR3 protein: CASSQDIDGLAFF; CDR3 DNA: TGTGCCAGCAGCCAAGACATTGACGGGTTGGCGTTCTTC
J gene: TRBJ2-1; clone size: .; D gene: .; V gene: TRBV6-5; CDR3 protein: CASIDLHNEQFF; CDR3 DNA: TGTGCCAGCATCGACTTACACAATGAGCAGTTCTTC
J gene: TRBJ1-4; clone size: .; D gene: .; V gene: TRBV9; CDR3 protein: CASSVAGGATNEKLFF; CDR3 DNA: TGTGCCAGCAGCGTAGCCGGGGGTGCAACTAATGAAAAACTGTTTTTT
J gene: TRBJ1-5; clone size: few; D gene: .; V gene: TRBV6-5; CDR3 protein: CASSYSEGNQPQHF; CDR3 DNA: TGTGCCAGCAGTTACTCGGAGGGGAATCAGCCCCAGCATTTT
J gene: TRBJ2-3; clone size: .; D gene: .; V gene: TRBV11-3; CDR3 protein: CASSLNRRVSTDTQYF; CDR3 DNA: TGTGCCAGCAGCTTAAACAGGAGAGTTAGCACAGATACGCAGTATTTT
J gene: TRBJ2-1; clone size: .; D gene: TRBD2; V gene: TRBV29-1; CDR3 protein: CSGTPGTSSYNEQFF; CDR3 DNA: TGCAGCGGGACCCCCGGGACTAGCTCCTACAATGAGCAGTTCTTC
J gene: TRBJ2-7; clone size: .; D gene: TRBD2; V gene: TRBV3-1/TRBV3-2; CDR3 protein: CASSPHSGSSYEQYF; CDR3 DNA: TGTGCCAGCAGCCCTCACAGCGGGAGCTCCTACGAGCAGTACTTC
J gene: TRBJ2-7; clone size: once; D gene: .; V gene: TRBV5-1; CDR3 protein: CASSSKSGTSLLFYEQYF; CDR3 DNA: TGCGCCAGCAGCTCCAAGTCCGGGACATCACTTCTCTTTTACGAGCAGTACTTC
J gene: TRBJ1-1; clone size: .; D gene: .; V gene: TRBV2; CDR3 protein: CASSERPPRGTEAFF; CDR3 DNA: TGTGCCAGCAGTGAGAGACCGCCCCGAGGCACTGAAGCTTTCTTT
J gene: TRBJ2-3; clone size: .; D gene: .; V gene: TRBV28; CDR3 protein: CASSFRGGHTDTQYF; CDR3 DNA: TGTGCCAGCAGTTTCCGTGGGGGACACACAGATACGCAGTATTTT
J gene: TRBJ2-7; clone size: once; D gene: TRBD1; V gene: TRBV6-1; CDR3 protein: CASSEAPGQAYEQYF; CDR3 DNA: TGTGCCAGCAGTGAAGCGCCAGGACAGGCCTACGAGCAGTACTTC
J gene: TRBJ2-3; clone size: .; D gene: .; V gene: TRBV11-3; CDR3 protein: CASSLAEAPDTQYF; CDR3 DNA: TGTGCCAGCAGCTTAGCGGAGGCGCCAGATACGCAGTATTTT
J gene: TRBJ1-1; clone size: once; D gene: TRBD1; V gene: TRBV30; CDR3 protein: CAWSRTGTTEAFF; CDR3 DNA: TGTGCCTGGAGTCGGACAGGGACCACTGAAGCTTTCTTT
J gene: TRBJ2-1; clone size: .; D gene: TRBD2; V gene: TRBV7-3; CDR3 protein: CASSLTAGGPNEQFF; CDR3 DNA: TGTGCCAGCAGCTTAACTGCGGGAGGGCCCAATGAGCAGTTCTTC
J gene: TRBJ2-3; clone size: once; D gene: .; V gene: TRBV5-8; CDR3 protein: CASSLTNTDTQYF; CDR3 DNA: TGTGCCAGCAGCTTGACTAACACAGATACGCAGTATTTT
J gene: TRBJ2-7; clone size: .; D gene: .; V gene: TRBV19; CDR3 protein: CASSRTSSSYEQYF; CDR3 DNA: TGTGCCAGTAGTAGAACTAGTTCCAGCTACGAGCAGTACTTC
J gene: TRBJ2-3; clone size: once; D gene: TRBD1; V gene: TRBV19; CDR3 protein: CASKGALGTDTQYF; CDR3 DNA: TGTGCCAGTAAGGGGGCCTTGGGCACAGATACGCAGTATTTT
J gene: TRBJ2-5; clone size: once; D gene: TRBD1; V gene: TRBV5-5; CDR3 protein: CASSFAGTGQETQYF; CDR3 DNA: TGTGCCAGCAGCTTTGCCGGGACAGGACAAGAGACCCAGTACTTC
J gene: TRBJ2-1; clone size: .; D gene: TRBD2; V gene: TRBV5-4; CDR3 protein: CASRLSGSANYNEQFF; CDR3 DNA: TGTGCCAGCAGGCTTAGCGGGAGTGCAAACTACAATGAGCAGTTCTTC
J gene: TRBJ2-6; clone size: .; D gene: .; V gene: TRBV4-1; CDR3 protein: CASSQNLPHRFGRSGANVLTF; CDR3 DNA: TGCGCCAGCAGCCAAAACTTGCCCCACAGGTTCGGACGATCTGGGGCCAACGTCCTGACTTTC
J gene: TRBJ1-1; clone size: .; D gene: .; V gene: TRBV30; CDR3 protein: CAWSAQGPEAFF; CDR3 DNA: TGTGCCTGGAGTGCACAGGGCCCTGAAGCTTTCTTT
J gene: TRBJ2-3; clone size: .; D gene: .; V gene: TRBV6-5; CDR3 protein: CASSRPGGLDTQYF; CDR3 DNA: TGTGCCAGCAGTCGCCCCGGAGGGCTTGATACGCAGTATTTT
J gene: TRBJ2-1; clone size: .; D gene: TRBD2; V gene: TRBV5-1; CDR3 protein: CATQGLAGGNEQFF; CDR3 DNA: TGCGCCACCCAGGGGTTAGCGGGAGGTAATGAGCAGTTCTTC
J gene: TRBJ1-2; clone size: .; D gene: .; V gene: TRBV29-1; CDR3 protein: CSVGGTRGGSNYGYTF; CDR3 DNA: TGCAGCGTCGGTGGGACCAGGGGAGGGTCTAACTATGGCTACACCTTC